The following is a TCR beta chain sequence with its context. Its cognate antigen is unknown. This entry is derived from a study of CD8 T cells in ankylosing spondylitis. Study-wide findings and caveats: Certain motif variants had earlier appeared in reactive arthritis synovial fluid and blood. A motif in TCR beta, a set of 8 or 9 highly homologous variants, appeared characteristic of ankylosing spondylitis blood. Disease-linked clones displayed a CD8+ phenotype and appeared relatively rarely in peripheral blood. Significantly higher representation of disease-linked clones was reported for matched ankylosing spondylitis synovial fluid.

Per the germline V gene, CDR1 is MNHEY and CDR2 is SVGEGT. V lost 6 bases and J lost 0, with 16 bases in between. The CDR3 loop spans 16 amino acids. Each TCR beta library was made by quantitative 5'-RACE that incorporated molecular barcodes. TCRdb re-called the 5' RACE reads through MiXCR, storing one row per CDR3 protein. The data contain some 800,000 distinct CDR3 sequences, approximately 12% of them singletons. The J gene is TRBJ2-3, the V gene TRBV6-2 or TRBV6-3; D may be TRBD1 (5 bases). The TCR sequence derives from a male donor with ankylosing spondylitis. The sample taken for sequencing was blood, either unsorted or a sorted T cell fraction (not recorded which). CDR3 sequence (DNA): TGTGCCAGCAGCGAGCCCCGGACAACTAGCACAGATACGCAGTATTTT. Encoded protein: CASSEPRTTSTDTQYF.